Presented here are 10 T cell receptor beta chains from one specimen sequenced in a study of radiotherapy plus CTLA-4 blockade in lung cancer (dated by TCRdb to about 2018). Libraries were constructed by the immunoSEQ multiplex PCR assay. The clones in this table, taken by TCRdb from immuneACCESS, are in-frame only. Not every clone is retained; where verified, under half of the shortfall comes from an unresolved V gene, and the cause of the rest is unknown. The sample table lists roughly 90,000 clones, 60% to 85% of them with a count of one. Jointly, the top ten make up 3.5% to 4.5% of the sample. The material sequenced was peripheral blood, taken from a patient treated with radiotherapy plus ipilimumab. The receptors shown here come from a human donor with non-small cell lung cancer who had a partial response to radiotherapy plus ipilimumab. Some clones in this sample may be carry-over from other donors' samples.

V gene TRBV7-9 combines with J gene TRBJ2-5, with 10 bases aligning to TRBD2. Germline V gene data show CDR1 as SEHNR and CDR2 as FQNEAQ (reference sequence). The trim removed 5 bases at V and 1 base at J, leaving 4 bases unmatched. The CDR3 extends over 15 amino acids. CDR3 nucleotide sequence: TGTGCCAGCAGCCAACTAGCGGGGAGCCAAGAGACCCAGTACTTC. This codes for CASSQLAGSQETQYF.

The count of this clone is one. The chain couples TRBV2 to TRBJ1-5, with 10 nucleotides matching TRBD1. The germline gives CDR1 SNHLY, CDR2 FYNNEI. The junction had 5 bases not matched to a gene; V was cut back by 6 bases and J by 6 bases. The CDR3 contains 14 residues. The CDR3 nucleotides are TGTGCCAGCAGGCGGGACAGGGGTGGTCAGCCCCAGCATTTT. Its translation is CASRRDRGGQPQHF.

The V and J genes are TRBV11-2 and TRBJ2-5; D call uncertain. The V end lost 3 bases, the J end lost 1 base, and 6 bases lay between the germline ends. Germline assignment: CDR1 SGHAT and CDR2 FQNNGV. This CDR3 contains 13 residues. CDR3 DNA: TGTGCCAGCAGCTTGGGCAGCCAAGAGACCCAGTACTTC. Translating it yields CASSLGSQETQYF.

This rearrangement joins TRBV28 to TRBJ2-1; TRBD2 agrees at 7 bases. V shed 6 bases, J shed 6 bases, and the junction held 11 bases outside the gene matches. Germline CDR1 reads MDHEN; CDR2 reads SYDVKM. This CDR3 is built from 15 residues. The CDR3 here is CASSPRGERGNEQFF. As DNA, the CDR3 is TGTGCCAGCAGCCCCCGGGGCGAGCGGGGCAATGAGCAGTTCTTC.

The chain has TRBV9 and TRBJ1-5; D gene uncertain. Trimming left V 4 bases short and J 5 bases short, with 10 bases between. Germline CDR1 reads SGDLS; CDR2 reads YYNGEE. The CDR3 is 13 residues long. The CDR3 region is CASSSSLDQPQHF. DNA for the CDR3: TGTGCCAGCAGCTCCTCACTTGATCAGCCCCAGCATTTT.

V is TRBV7-2 and J is TRBJ2-2; 8 bases map to TRBD2. With 6 bases clipped from V and 5 bases from J, the junction kept 17 bases outside the gene matches. Per the germline V gene, CDR1 is SGHTA and CDR2 is FQGNSA. This CDR3 has 18 amino acids. CDR3 in amino acids: CASSLVVTGLGGTGELFF. In nucleotides, the CDR3 is TGTGCCAGCAGTTTGGTTGTAACGGGACTAGGAGGAACCGGGGAGCTGTTTTTT.

Regarding this clone: The sample has other DNA sequences that encode this CDR3 too. The J gene is TRBJ1-1, the V gene TRBV27; D gene ambiguous. Trimming removed 3 bases from V and 4 bases from J, with 9 bases in between. Germline V gene sequence: CDR1 MNHEY, CDR2 SMNVEV (reference sequence). The CDR3 runs 13 residues. CDR3 residues: CASSLRVSTEAFF. DNA of the CDR3: TGTGCCAGCAGTTTGAGGGTCTCCACTGAAGCTTTCTTT.

The chain has TRBV11-2 and TRBJ2-3, with a weak D call TRBD1 (6 bases). Germline V gene data show CDR1 as SGHAT and CDR2 as FQNNGV. This CDR3 contains 13 residues. Trimming removed 0 bases at V and 6 bases at J, with 7 bases between. CDR3 loop: CASSLDRGDTQYF. CDR3 DNA: TGTGCCAGCAGCTTAGATAGGGGGGATACGCAGTATTTT.

This clone occurred a few times. The chain carries TRBV9 and TRBJ2-1; weak D call: TRBD1 (5 bases). The CDR3 is made up of 15 amino acids. Looked up from germline, CDR1 is SGDLS and CDR2 is YYNGEE. V lost 4 bases to trimming and J lost 0 bases, with 11 bases between them. In nucleotides, the CDR3 is TGTGCCAGCAGCCCCAGGGAAGGCTCCTACAATGAGCAGTTCTTC. Translated, it gives CASSPREGSYNEQFF.

The genes are TRBV5-5 and TRBJ2-2; D is possibly TRBD2 (5 bases). Per germline, CDR1 SGHKS and CDR2 YYEKEE (reference sequence). The CDR3 is 15 residues long. Trimming left V 3 bases short and J 3 bases short, with 12 bases between. CDR3 amino acids: CASSSAVGDTGELFF. Written as DNA, the CDR3 is TGTGCCAGCAGCTCGGCTGTCGGGGACACCGGGGAGCTGTTTTTT. Together with reference TRBV5-5 and TRBJ2-2, the CDR3 gives the full variable domain: DAGVTQSPTHLIKTRGQQVTLRCSPISGHKSVSWYQQVLGQGPQFIFQYYEKEERGRGNFPDRFSARQFPNYSSELNVNALLLGDSALYLCASSSAVGDTGELFFGEGSRLTVL.